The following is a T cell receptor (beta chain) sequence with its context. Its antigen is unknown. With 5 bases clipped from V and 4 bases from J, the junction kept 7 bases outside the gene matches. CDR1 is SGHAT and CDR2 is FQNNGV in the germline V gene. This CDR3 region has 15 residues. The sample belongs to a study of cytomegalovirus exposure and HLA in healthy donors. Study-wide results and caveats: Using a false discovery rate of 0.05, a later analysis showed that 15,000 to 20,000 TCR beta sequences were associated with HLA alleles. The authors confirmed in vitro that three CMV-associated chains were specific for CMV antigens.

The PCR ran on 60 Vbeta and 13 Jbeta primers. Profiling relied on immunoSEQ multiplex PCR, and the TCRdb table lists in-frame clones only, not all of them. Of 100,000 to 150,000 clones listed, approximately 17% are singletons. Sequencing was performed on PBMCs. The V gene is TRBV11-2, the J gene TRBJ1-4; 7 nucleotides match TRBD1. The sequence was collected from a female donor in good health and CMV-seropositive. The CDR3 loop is CASSKQGQHNEKLFF. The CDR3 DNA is TGTGCCAGCAGCAAACAGGGACAGCATAATGAAAAACTGTTTTTT.